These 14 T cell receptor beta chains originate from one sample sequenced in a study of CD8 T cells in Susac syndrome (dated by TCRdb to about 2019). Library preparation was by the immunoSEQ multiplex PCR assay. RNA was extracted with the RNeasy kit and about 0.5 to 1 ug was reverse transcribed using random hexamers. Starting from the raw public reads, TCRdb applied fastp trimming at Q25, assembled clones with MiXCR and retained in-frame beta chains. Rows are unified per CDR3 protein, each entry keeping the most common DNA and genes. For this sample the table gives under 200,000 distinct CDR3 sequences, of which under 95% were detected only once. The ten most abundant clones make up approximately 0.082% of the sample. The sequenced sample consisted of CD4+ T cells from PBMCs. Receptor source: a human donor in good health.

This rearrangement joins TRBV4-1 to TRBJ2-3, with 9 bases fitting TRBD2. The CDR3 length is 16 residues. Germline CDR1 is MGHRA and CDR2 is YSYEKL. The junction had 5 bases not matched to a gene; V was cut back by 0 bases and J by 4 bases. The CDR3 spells CASSQDPAGGSDTQYF. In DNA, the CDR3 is TGCGCCAGCAGCCAAGACCCAGCGGGAGGTTCAGATACGCAGTATTTT.

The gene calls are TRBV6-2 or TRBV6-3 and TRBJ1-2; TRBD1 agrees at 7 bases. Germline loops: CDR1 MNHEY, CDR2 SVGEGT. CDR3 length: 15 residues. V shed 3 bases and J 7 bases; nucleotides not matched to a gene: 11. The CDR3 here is CASSYGAAGGSGYTF. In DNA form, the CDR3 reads TGTGCCAGCAGTTATGGTGCGGCAGGGGGTTCTGGCTACACCTTC.

This chain's CDR3 is CASSPSGLQETQYF. CDR3 nucleotide sequence: TGTGCCAGCAGCCCGTCAGGACTCCAAGAGACCCAGTACTTC. J is TRBJ2-5 and V is TRBV7-9; D possibly corresponds to TRBD2 (5 bases). The CDR3 consists of 14 residues. Germline CDR1 and CDR2: SEHNR and FQNEAQ (reference sequence). V lost 5 bases, J lost 1 base, and 11 bases lay in between.

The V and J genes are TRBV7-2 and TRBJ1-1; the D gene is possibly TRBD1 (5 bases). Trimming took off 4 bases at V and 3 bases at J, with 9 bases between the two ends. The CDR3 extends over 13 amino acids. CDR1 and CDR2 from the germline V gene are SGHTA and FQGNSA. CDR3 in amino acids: CASSSQGDTEAFF. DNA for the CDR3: TGTGCCAGCAGCTCCCAGGGTGACACTGAAGCTTTCTTT.

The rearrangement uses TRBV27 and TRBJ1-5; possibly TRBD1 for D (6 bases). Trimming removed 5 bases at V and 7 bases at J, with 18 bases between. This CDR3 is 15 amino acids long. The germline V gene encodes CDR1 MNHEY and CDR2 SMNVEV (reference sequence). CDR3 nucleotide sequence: TGTGCCAGCAGTGCCCGATACAGGGAGGGGCAGCCCCAGCATTTT. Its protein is CASSARYREGQPQHF.

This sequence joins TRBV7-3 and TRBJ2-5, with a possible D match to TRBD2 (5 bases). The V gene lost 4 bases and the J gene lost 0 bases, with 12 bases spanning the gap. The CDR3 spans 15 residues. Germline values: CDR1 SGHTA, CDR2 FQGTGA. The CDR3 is CASSSRGHYQETQYF. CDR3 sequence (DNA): TGTGCCAGCAGCTCCCGGGGTCACTACCAAGAGACCCAGTACTTC.

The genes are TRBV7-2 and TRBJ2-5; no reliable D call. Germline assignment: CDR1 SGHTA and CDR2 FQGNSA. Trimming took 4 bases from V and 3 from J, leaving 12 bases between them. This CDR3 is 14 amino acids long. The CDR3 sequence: CASSSSRSEETQYF. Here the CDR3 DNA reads TGTGCCAGCAGCTCCAGCCGCAGTGAAGAGACCCAGTACTTC.

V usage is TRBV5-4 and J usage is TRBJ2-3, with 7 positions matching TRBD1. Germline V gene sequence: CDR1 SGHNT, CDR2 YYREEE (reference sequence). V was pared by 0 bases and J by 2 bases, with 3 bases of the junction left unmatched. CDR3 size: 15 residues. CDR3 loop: CASSLDRGHTDTQYF. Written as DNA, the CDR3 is TGTGCCAGCAGCTTGGACAGGGGACACACAGATACGCAGTATTTT.

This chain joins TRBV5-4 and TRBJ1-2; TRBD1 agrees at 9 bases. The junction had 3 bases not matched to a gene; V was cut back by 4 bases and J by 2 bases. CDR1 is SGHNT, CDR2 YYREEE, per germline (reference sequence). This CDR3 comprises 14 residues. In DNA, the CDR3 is TGTGCCAGCAGCGAAGGGACAGGGAACTATGGCTACACCTTC. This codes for CASSEGTGNYGYTF.

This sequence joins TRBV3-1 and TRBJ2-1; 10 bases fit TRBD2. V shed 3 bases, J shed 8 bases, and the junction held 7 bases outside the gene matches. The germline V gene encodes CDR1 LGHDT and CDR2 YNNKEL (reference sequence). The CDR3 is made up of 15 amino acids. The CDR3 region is CASSHKREGRDEQFF. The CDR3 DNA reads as TGTGCCAGCAGCCACAAGCGGGAGGGCCGCGATGAGCAGTTCTTC.

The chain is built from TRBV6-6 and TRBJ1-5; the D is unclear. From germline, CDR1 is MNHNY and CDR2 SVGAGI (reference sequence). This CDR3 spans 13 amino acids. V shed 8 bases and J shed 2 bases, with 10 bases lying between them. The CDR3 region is CASHSSRNQPQHF. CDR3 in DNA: TGTGCCAGCCATTCGTCTCGCAATCAGCCCCAGCATTTT.

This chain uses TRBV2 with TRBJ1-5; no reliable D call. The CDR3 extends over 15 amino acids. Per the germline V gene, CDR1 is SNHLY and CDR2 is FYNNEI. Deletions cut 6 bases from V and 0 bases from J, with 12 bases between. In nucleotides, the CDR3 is TGTGCCAGCAGCCCCTTGACTTATAGCAATCAGCCCCAGCATTTT. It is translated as CASSPLTYSNQPQHF.

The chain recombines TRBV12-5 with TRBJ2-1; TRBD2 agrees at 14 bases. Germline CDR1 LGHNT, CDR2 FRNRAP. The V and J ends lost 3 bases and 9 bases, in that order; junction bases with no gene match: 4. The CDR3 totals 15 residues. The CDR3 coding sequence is TGTGCTAGTGGTTTTGGACTAGCGGGAGGCAGTGAGCAGTTCTTC. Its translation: CASGFGLAGGSEQFF.

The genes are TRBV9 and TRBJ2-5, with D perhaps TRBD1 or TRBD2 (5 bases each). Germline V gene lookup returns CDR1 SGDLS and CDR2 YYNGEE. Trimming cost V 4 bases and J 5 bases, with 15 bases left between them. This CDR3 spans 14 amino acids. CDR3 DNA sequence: TGTGCCAGCAGCTTCGGGACCGGTGGGGAGACCCAGTACTTC. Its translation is CASSFGTGGETQYF.